What follows is one T cell receptor (beta chain) and its context. The antigen it binds to is not known. The input lacks base qualities; no much larger clone sits a single base away. The record originates from a study of graft-versus-host responses after intestinal transplantation (dated by TCRdb to 2020 to 2022). Concerning the study at large: The transplants that recipients received were multivisceral, liver-intestinal, or isolated intestinal. Every recipient was given anti-thymocyte globulin induction, then maintenance tacrolimus and steroids for about three years. Bulk TCR-beta CDR3 sequencing was used to track graft-versus-host and host-versus-graft alloreactive T cell clones in the graft, circulation and bone marrow after intestinal transplantation. Alloreactive clones were identified by sequencing pre-transplant mixed lymphocyte reaction products and comparing them with unstimulated pre-transplant donor and recipient T cells. The cohort enrolled 20 to 30 intestinal transplant recipients, one of whom was a retransplant, and a few patients without pretransplant specimens were excluded. Donor T cell macrochimerism was defined as a peak of at least 4% donor T cells among recipient peripheral blood mononuclear cells. Instead of going to the commercial service, samples from a few later patients were sequenced in-house on an Illumina MiSeq and processed with MiXCR.

Sequences MNHEY (CDR1) and SMNVEV (CDR2) are obtained from the germline V gene (reference sequence). V is cut back by 3 bases and J by 5 bases, with 9 bases in the junction unmatched. The CDR3 starts with the cysteine, ends with the phenylalanine, and has 17 residues. Of all the DNA, just the CDR3 is kept, 51 bases in frame from base 1. The library was obtained by the immunoSEQ multiplex PCR assay. For most patients, genomic DNA was isolated with the Qiagen DNeasy Blood and Tissue Kit and shipped frozen to Adaptive Biotechnologies for TCR sequencing. For most patients, high-throughput TCR-beta CDR3 sequencing of genomic DNA was performed by Adaptive Biotechnologies. Under the source paper's analysis protocol: Adaptive's ImmunoSEQ software supplied the TCR sequencing data for approximately 18 patients, while MiXCR and VDJtools were used to process a few other patients. To correct CD4 versus CD8 sorting errors, any sequence found in both subsets at a frequency ratio below 5:1 was removed. Because the origin of CDR3 nucleotide sequences shared between donor and recipient could not be assigned, those sequences were removed. At least 2-fold expansion over unstimulated cells and a minimum CFSE-low frequency of 0.002% (template counts) or 0.001% (read counts) were required for clones to be classified as alloreactive. Mappable clones were those detected in sequenced pre-transplant spleen, lymph node, or MLR CFSE-low populations of the donor or recipient. Cumulative frequency of alloreactive clones was calculated as a percentage of all sequences weighted by copy number. Imported from immuneACCESS, the table was reduced by TCRdb to in-frame sequences with V and J called. These copies leave out some clones; in studies compared against another copy, an unresolved V gene accounts for under half, and the cause of the remainder is not known. V and J calls and clone size are given by that table; D and trimming were obtained from the DNA. The sample yields 93,000 or so clones; 80% to 95% were counted once. The ten largest account for 1% to 1.5% of the sample.

General study outcomes and caveats: GvH clones were detected in recipient bone marrow, and some of these GvH clones were observed earlier in ileal mucosa or blood, consistent with an intestinal mucosal origin. High GvH to HvG T cell clonal ratios were observed in the allografts of patients with donor T cell macrochimerism. Conclusions were limited by the relatively low number and heterogeneity of intestinal transplant patients. Early after transplant, peak levels of circulating GvH clones were associated with declines in HvG clones.

Reading the label with the study, this specimen's time point is: cells obtained before transplantation from donor or recipient. CD3+CD4+ and CD3+CD8+ populations were FACS-sorted from unstimulated pre-transplant donor and recipient cells taken from spleen or lymph nodes. The chain joins TRBV27 to TRBJ2-5; the central 13 bases match TRBD2. The receptor comes from a human donor who received an intestinal transplant. The sequences come from unstimulated CD8+ T cells sorted from spleen or lymph node cells, collected before intestinal transplant. The CDR3 region has the sequence CASSLVLAGGPEETQYF. Read as DNA, the sequence is TGTGCCAGCAGTTTGGTACTAGCGGGGGGGCCTGAGGAGACCCAGTACTTC.